This T cell receptor (beta chain) originates from a study of cytomegalovirus exposure and HLA in healthy donors. The PCR used 60 Vbeta and 13 Jbeta primers. TCRdb's copy holds only in-frame clones and misses some; the assay was immunoSEQ multiplex PCR. The profile shows about 150,000 clones, roughly four fifths of them singletons. The CDR3 extends over 16 amino acids. The germline gives CDR1 SGHTA, CDR2 FQGNSA. The V segment lost 1 base and the J segment 4 bases; nucleotides outside the gene matches: 5. This receptor was identified in a man between 25 and 39 years old in good health and CMV-seronegative. Material for sequencing was PBMCs. V is TRBV7-2 and J is TRBJ1-2, with TRBD1 matching over 11 bases. The CDR3 DNA follows: TGTGCCAGCAGCTTAGGGGGGGGGACAGGGGGCTATGGCTACACCTTC. It is translated as CASSLGGGTGGYGYTF.